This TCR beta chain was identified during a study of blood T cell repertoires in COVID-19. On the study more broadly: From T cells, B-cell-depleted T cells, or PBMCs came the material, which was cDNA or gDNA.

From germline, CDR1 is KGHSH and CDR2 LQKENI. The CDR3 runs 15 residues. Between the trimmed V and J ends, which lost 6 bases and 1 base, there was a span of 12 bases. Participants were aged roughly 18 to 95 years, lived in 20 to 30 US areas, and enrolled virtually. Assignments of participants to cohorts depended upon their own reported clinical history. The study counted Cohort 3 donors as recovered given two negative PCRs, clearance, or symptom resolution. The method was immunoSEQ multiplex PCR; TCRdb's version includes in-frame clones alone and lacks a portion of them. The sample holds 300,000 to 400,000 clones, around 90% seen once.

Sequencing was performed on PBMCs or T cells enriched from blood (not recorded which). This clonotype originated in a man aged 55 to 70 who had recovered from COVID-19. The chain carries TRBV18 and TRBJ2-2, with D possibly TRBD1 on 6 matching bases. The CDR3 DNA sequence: TGTGCCAGCTCCCGACCGACAGGGAACACCGGGGAGCTGTTTTTT. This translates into CASSRPTGNTGELFF.